This T cell receptor (beta chain) was identified in a study of identical twins (dated by TCRdb to about 2016). Looking at the study overall: To test whether fetal clonotypes persist, this study deep-sequenced TCR alpha and beta repertoires from monozygotic twins, from unrelated adults of various ages, and from cord blood. To rule out contamination, replicate twin experiments were performed at different times with different library preparation protocols. What the study reported, not specific to this receptor: Because the same donors could not be followed over many years, the conclusions relied on cross-sectional statistical analysis. Abundant cord blood beta clonotypes had fewer insertions, young adult naive repertoires showed a similar but weaker trend, and memory repertoires showed no such trend. Compared with coincidental sharing between unrelated individuals, an excess of low generation-probability sequences was observed among out-of-frame TCR alpha sequences shared between twins. Zero-insertion analyses could be partly confounded by invariant T cells such as MAIT and iNKT, though diverse VJ usage argued against such confounding for most clonotypes. In beta out-of-frame sequences, excess twin sharing was weaker, because having fewer shared sequences lowered the signal-to-noise ratio. Out-of-frame TCR alpha sharing in monozygotic twins was systematically underestimated by recombination models, whereas sharing between unrelated individuals was in agreement with the recombination models.

The library was prepared using 5' RACE. The sequencer listed for this sample is Illumina HiSeq 2000. Template switching introduced a universal primer binding site; the final cDNA contained a unique molecular identifier, enabling accurate counting of TCR cDNA molecules. Specific primers in the conserved constant-segment region were used to synthesize first-strand cDNA for TCR alpha and beta chains. To control for contamination, every cDNA library was double barcoded, receiving both a SMART-Mk sample barcode and Illumina barcodes. TruSeq adapter sequences, together with Illumina sample barcodes, were added in two successive PCR steps. TCR alpha and beta cDNA libraries were sequenced on the Illumina HiSeq platform with custom primers. On the authors' methods: MiGEC processed the raw reads to extract unique molecular identifiers, while MiXCR was used to determine the CDR3 positions. Recombination models were inferred per individual with the repgenHMM and IGoR tools using an EM algorithm. The analysis of shared clonotypes was done with the tcR package in R, with sharing normalized by the product of cloneset sizes. To study raw recombination without the effects of thymic and clonal selection, out-of-frame nonproductive sequences were analyzed. TCRdb reran the public reads through fastp at Q25 and MiXCR, keeping productive beta chains. Rows with a matching CDR3 protein are joined into one entry that keeps the most common DNA and genes. These V and J calls derive from TCRdb rather than the authors' analysis. This sample holds approximately 890,000 distinct CDR3 sequences; 12% were observed only once. Of the sample, around 1.6% is held by the ten largest clones.

Every donor was a healthy Caucasian. Three pairs of female monozygotic twins, all aged roughly 18 to 30 years, made up the twin cohort. Peripheral blood mononuclear cells were the source from which RNA for the TCR libraries was isolated. Between the V and J ends, shortened by 8 bases and 4 bases respectively, the junction contains 11 bases. The CDR3, cysteine through phenylalanine, is 12 amino acids long. Solely the CDR3 DNA is kept, with 36 bases framed from the first base. Looking up the germline V gene yields CDR1 ENHRY and CDR2 SYGVKD. This clonotype was recorded at least ten times. It lacks a known antigen. The input lacks base qualities; no much larger clone sits a single base away. These data were likewise used in another study, on yellow fever vaccine responses in identical twins. The second source states: According to the authors, in identical twins the way T cells responded to vaccination appeared partly convergent and partly personalized. In identical twins, the study followed T cell clones that responded to the vaccine with precision.

The material sequenced was PBMCs. The chain is made from TRBV10-3 and TRBJ1-1, with a weak D call of TRBD1 (6 bases match). The source is a woman younger than 30 in good health. CDR3 protein: CAISGVPTEAFF. The DNA reads as follows: TGTGCCATCTCAGGGGTACCCACTGAAGCTTTCTTT.